This T cell receptor beta chain was documented in a study of early stage breast cancer tumors. The overall study: About 80% of the 16 invasive tumors were ER+, PR+ and HER2-.

Note on this clone: The antigen is unknown.

The repertoire was sequenced with immunoSEQ multiplex PCR; TCRdb's copy has only in-frame clones and lacks some. The sample lists about 28,000 clones, about three fifths occurring once. The CDR3 contains 15 residues. The germline V gene has CDR1 SGHNT and CDR2 YYREEE (reference sequence). V shed 4 bases, J shed 4 bases, and the junction held 7 bases outside the gene matches. Roughly 19-55 mg of tissue was diced for each tumor. Points from the study as a whole: Tumors had approximately 2.5-fold higher T cell density than normal breast.

The sequence was obtained from a person between 50 and 60 years old with breast cancer. The specimen sequenced was breast tumor tissue. The V and J genes are TRBV5-4 and TRBJ2-1, with 8 bases matching TRBD2. CDR3 loop: CASSTIAGPYNEQFF. The CDR3 coding sequence is TGTGCCAGCAGCACAATAGCGGGACCATACAATGAGCAGTTCTTC.